This T cell receptor beta chain was profiled in a study of shared clonotypes between healthy human individuals. Every subset had its genomic DNA shared out evenly among several immunoSEQ plates. Data came from immunoSEQ multiplex PCR; TCRdb stores just in-frame clones and leaves some out. The sample yields about 1,500,000 clones, roughly 96% seen once. The germline V and J ends were trimmed by 6 bases and 4 bases, with 12 bases remaining between them. The CDR3 extends over 13 amino acids. Germline lookup yields CDR1 WNHNN and CDR2 SYGVQD (reference sequence). A word on this clone: Its specificity is not known.

Findings and caveats of the study: Shared clonotypes across all four donors exceeded non-shared ones in generation probability.

Sequenced sample: naive CD4+ T cells sorted from blood. Regarding subset: CD45RA+ positively selected. The receptor's source is a man aged 25 to 40 in good health. This chain uses TRBV10-1 with TRBJ2-5, with TRBD1 as a possible D gene (6 bases). The CDR3 here is CASSRGGGETQYF. Here the CDR3 DNA reads TGCGCCAGCAGCAGGGGCGGAGGAGAGACCCAGTACTTC.